This TCR beta chain was sequenced during a study of blood T cells in healthy people across ages. Per the germline V gene, CDR1 is MNHNS and CDR2 is SASEGT. Trimming left V 5 bases short and J 4 bases short, with 16 bases between. CDR3 length: 15 residues. The authors ran a second PCR of about 7 to 11 cycles using a sample-barcoded 5' primer and a J-beta primer mix. A template-switch adaptor that had 12 random nucleotides put a tag on each cDNA molecule. From each sample, at least 2.5 million paired-end reads containing CDR3 were obtained. From the 5' RACE reads, TCRdb called clonotypes with MiXCR, one entry per CDR3 protein. Found here are hundreds of thousands of distinct CDR3 sequences, roughly 50% of them singletons; the top ten hold approximately 24%.

V is TRBV6-1 and J is TRBJ2-3; D is perhaps TRBD1 or TRBD2 (5 bases each). Sequencing was performed on blood. The receptor was isolated from a man aged 35 to 55 in good health. For the CDR3, the DNA is TGTGCCAGCAGTATCGGGACCACCGCTGCAGATACGCAGTATTTT. Translated, it gives CASSIGTTAADTQYF.